The TCR beta chain described here comes from a study of blood T cells in healthy people across ages. This clonotype has just a few counts. Germline CDR1 and CDR2: SQVTM and ANQGSEA. Trimming took 7 bases from V and 5 from J, leaving 20 bases between them. The CDR3 is made up of 14 amino acids. A J-beta primer mix and a sample-barcoded 5' primer were used in a second PCR of roughly 7 to 12 cycles. In TCRdb, the 5' RACE reads were re-called with MiXCR into one record per CDR3 protein. The data contain some 1,500,000 distinct CDR3 sequences, 40% to 45% of them singletons. The sequence was collected from a young woman in good health. The specimen was blood. The chain has TRBV29-1 and TRBJ2-5; tentative D call: TRBD1 (7 bases). CDR3: CSAQPGGLVETQYF. In DNA, the CDR3 is TGCAGCGCTCAACCAGGGGGGTTGGTTGAGACCCAGTACTTC.